The 10 T cell receptor beta chains given below trace back to one sample, sequenced in a study of T cell responses to AZD1222 COVID-19 vaccine. This table comes from immunoSEQ multiplex PCR, and its TCRdb copy is limited to in-frame clones, with some not included. Counted here are more than 100,000 clones, approximately 90% occurring once; the ten biggest clones make up around 7.7%. Sequences were derived from peripheral blood, sampled on day 0 of AZD1222 vaccination. All receptors derive from an adult in good health.

The V call is TRBV7-3, the J call TRBJ2-2; 7 bases line up with TRBD2. The CDR3 contains 14 residues. V was clipped by 5 bases and J by 7 bases; unmatched bases: 7. Germline V gene sequence: CDR1 SGHTA, CDR2 FQGTGA. The chain's CDR3 is CASSPHWEGGELFF. CDR3 DNA: TGTGCCAGCAGCCCCCATTGGGAGGGCGGGGAGCTGTTTTTT.

The V gene is TRBV28, the J gene TRBJ2-7; tentatively, D is TRBD2 (6 bases). CDR3 length: 13 amino acids. Trimming left V 8 bases short and J 0 bases short, with 11 bases between. Germline V gives CDR1 MDHEN, CDR2 SYDVKM. The CDR3 bases are TGTGCCAGCTACGGGAGTTTCTCCTACGAGCAGTACTTC. Its protein product is CASYGSFSYEQYF.

The chain recombines TRBV25-1 with TRBJ2-4, with D possibly being TRBD1 (6 bases). CDR1 is MGHDK and CDR2 is SYGVNS in the germline V gene. Trimming removed 0 bases at V and 8 bases at J, with 11 bases between. The CDR3 consists of 14 residues. This CDR3 is CASSEYSRGDIQYF. DNA for the CDR3: TGTGCCAGCAGTGAATATAGCAGGGGAGACATTCAGTACTTC.

This chain uses TRBV7-9 with TRBJ1-6; 7 positions match TRBD1. This CDR3 spans 15 amino acids. Looked up from germline, CDR1 is SEHNR and CDR2 is FQNEAQ (reference sequence). J gave up 5 bases and V 2 bases, and 3 bases lay outside the gene matches. CDR3 residues: CASSLRQGNNSPLHF. The CDR3 nucleotides read TGTGCCAGCAGCTTACGACAGGGTAATAATTCACCCCTCCACTTT.

CDR3 coding DNA: TGTGCCACCAGCAGAGATTTGGGGTGGGGCTACACCTTC. It translates to CATSRDLGWGYTF. The chain is built from TRBV15 and TRBJ1-2, with D unresolved. CDR3 size: 13 residues. The germline V gene encodes CDR1 LNHNV and CDR2 YYDKDF (reference sequence). V was shortened by 0 bases and J by 8 bases, with 10 bases between the two germline ends.

The chain has TRBV19 and TRBJ1-3; D gene ambiguous. Trimming pared 3 bases from V and 0 bases from J, leaving 15 bases between. Germline loops: CDR1 LNHDA, CDR2 SQIVND (reference sequence). The CDR3 covers 17 residues. This CDR3 reads CASSIPATELSGNTIYF. CDR3 coding DNA: TGTGCCAGTAGTATCCCGGCCACCGAGCTCTCTGGAAACACCATATATTTT.

This clone is a singleton in its sample. J is TRBJ2-1 and V is TRBV28, with 9 positions matching TRBD1. CDR3 length: 15 residues. V trimming: 5 bases; J trimming: 3 bases; junction bases outside the gene matches: 5. Germline lookup yields CDR1 MDHEN and CDR2 SYDVKM. This chain's CDR3 is CASSHGTGLYNEQFF. CDR3 bases: TGTGCCAGCAGTCACGGGACAGGGCTCTACAATGAGCAGTTCTTC.

The J gene is TRBJ2-6, the V gene TRBV30; D gene uncertain. CDR3 length: 15 amino acids. Germline V lookup: CDR1 GTSNPN, CDR2 SVGIG (reference sequence). Deletions cut 2 bases from V and 1 base from J, with 9 bases between. Here the CDR3 DNA reads TGTGCCTGGAGTACCTGGGGATCTGGGGCCAACGTCCTGACTTTC. This sequence encodes CAWSTWGSGANVLTF.

The chain is built from TRBV19 and TRBJ2-2; D unclear. The germline gives CDR1 LNHDA, CDR2 SQIVND (reference sequence). Deletions cut 5 bases from V and 3 bases from J, with 7 bases between. This CDR3 has 13 amino acids. The DNA of the CDR3 is TGTGCCAGTAGTCCCGACTACACCGGGGAGCTGTTTTTT. Residues: CASSPDYTGELFF.

V usage is TRBV29-1 and J usage is TRBJ1-1; 7 positions match TRBD1. The CDR3 length is 13 residues. V gave up 7 bases and J gave up 2 bases; unmatched junction bases: 7. Germline V gene sequence: CDR1 SQVTM, CDR2 ANQGSEA. DNA of the CDR3: TGCAGCGCCCTGAGACAGGGTAACACTGAAGCTTTCTTT. Translation: CSALRQGNTEAFF.